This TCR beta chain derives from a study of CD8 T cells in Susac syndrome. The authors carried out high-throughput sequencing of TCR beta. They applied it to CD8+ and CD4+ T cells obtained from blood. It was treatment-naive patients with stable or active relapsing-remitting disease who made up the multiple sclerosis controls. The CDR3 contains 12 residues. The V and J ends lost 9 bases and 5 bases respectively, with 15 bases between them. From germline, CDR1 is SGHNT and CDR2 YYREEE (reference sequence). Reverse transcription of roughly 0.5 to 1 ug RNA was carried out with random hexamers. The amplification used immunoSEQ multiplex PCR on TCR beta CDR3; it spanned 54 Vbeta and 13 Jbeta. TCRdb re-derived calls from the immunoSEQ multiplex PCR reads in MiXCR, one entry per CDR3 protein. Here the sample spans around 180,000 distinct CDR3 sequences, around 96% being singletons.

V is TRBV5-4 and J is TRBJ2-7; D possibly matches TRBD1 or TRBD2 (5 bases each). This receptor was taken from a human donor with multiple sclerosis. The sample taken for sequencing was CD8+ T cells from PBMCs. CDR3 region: CATEGPGNEQYF. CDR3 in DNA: TGTGCCACCGAGGGGCCCGGGAACGAGCAGTACTTC.